This TCR beta chain was recovered during a study of T cells in Graves' hyperthyroidism and ophthalmopathy (dated by TCRdb to about 2019). For the wider study: Peripheral blood was collected at initial diagnosis, before any treatment. Thyroid tissue and blood T-cell repertoires from several Graves' hyperthyroidism patients were also compared in the study. Following sampling, methimazole starting at 30 mg daily was given to hyperthyroidism patients, and high-dose intravenous methylprednisolone was given to ophthalmopathy patients. An independent validation cohort of fewer than 20 hyperthyroidism patients and 17 patients who later progressed to ophthalmopathy tested prospective prediction of ophthalmopathy. The approximately 95 discovery patients were divided at random into training and test sets in a 7:3 ratio. According to the paper, TCR Vbeta CDR3 sequencing was carried out on around 140 peripheral blood samples, which came from over 40 ophthalmopathy, around 75 hyperthyroidism and roughly 17 progressor patients. A discovery cohort of roughly 100 patients, 43 with Graves' ophthalmopathy and approximately 60 with stable Graves' hyperthyroidism, was used to find distinguishing TCR V-J signatures. What the work shows at the level of the full study, not this receptor alone: Blood samples also contained most of the expanded thyroid clonotypes (frequency above 0.001), which suggests that blood repertoires may reflect thyroid immune responses. Sample size was not statistically predetermined, and investigators were not blinded to group allocation. Ophthalmopathy was separated from stable hyperthyroidism by a 13 V-J signature model, with over 85% sensitivity and 81% to 82% specificity obtained in cross-validation and 80%/75% obtained in testing. In validation, the model predicted progression to ophthalmopathy a median of approximately 6.3 months before onset, with about 70% sensitivity and roughly 77% specificity.

TCR beta CDR3 regions were amplified from RNA transcripts. The first round of RT-PCR for the TCR CDR3 was performed with the HTBI primer set and the Qiagen OneStep RT-PCR kit. A second multiplex PCR round built the libraries, followed by size selection and purification. Libraries were sequenced paired-end with 100 bp reads on an Illumina HiSeq2000. Per the original workflow: SOAPnuke was used to process the raw data, with reads discarded if the reads contained adapters or uncalled bases, had a mean Phred below 15, or lacked an exact constant-primer or identifier match. COPE v1.2.5 was used to merge the high-quality paired reads, and each unique nucleotide sequence was defined as a clonotype. MiTCR v1.1 was used to align the clonotypes against IMGT TRBV, TRBD and TRBJ reference segments. Only V-J combinations with frequency above 0.0001, covering 99.2% of repertoires, were analysed. A TCS score was defined as the ratio of F50 (clonal expansion) to E x V (chaos), with BLOSUM62-based TCRdist applied between CDR3 peptides within each V-J. Welch's t-statistics and random forest reduced around 510 V-J features to 13, which were used in a naive Bayes classifier (R e1071). TCRdb handled the public reads itself, with Q25 trimming in fastp and clone calling in MiXCR, and kept productive beta chains. Each record represents a unique CDR3 protein, reported with the most common genes and DNA among its rows. The V and J calls were determined by TCRdb, not by the authors. The sample data list around 600,000 distinct CDR3 sequences, and 12% to 15% of these were observed just once. The top ten hold 7.1% of the sample.

Trimming takes 0 bases off V and 5 bases off J; junction bases not matched to a gene: 6. The CDR3, from cysteine to phenylalanine, totals 15 residues. Only the CDR3 region is kept as DNA, spanning 45 bases read in frame from base 1. The germline V gene supplies CDR1 SGHDT and CDR2 YYEEEE. Ophthalmopathy patients had moderately to severely active disease, with a Clinical Activity Score of 3 or more, a NOSPECS grade of 4 or more, and a disease duration of less than 3 months. The study excluded patients with uncontrolled infections, other autoimmune diseases, pregnancy or lactation. Clinical symptoms, serum thyroxine and TRAb, thyroid ultrasound, and orbital computed tomography formed the basis for the diagnoses. PBMCs were isolated from 10 ml of fresh peripheral blood by Ficoll-Paque density gradient centrifugation. Total RNA was extracted using Trizol reagent, and RNA quality was assessed on an Agilent 2100 Bioanalyzer.

This clonotype has ten or more counts. This receptor's antigen is unknown. Nothing much larger sits one base from this clone, and base qualities are not available. Sequencing input: blood. The sequence derives from a woman between 18 and 30 years old with Graves' ophthalmopathy. This chain joins TRBV5-6 to TRBJ2-5, with TRBD1 matching 8 junction bases. The DNA reads TGTGCCAGCAGCTTGGCCCCAGGGGGCGGCGAGACCCAGTACTTC. The resulting protein is CASSLAPGGGETQYF.